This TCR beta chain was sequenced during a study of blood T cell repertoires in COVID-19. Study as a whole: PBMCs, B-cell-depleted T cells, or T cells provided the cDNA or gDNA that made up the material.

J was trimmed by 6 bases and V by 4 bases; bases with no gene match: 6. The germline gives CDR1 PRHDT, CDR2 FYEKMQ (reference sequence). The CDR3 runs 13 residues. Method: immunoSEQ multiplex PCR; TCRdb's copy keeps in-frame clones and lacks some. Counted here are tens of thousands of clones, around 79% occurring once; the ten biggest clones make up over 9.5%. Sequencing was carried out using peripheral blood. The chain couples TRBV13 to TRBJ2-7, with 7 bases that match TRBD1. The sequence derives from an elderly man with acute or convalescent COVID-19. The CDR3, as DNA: TGTGCCAGCAGCTCCGGACAGGTATTCGAGCAGTACTTC. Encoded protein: CASSSGQVFEQYF.